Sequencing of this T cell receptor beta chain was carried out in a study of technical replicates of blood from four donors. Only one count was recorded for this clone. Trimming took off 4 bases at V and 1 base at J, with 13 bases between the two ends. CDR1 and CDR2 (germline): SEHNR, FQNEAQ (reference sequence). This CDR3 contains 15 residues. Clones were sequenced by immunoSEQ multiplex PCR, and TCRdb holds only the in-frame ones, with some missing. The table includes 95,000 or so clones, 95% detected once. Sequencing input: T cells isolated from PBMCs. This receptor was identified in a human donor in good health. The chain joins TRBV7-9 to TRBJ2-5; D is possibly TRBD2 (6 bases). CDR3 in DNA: TGTGCCAGCAGCTCGGACTATCAATCCCAAGAGACCCAGTACTTC. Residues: CASSSDYQSQETQYF.